This T cell receptor (beta chain) was recovered during a study of blood T cell repertoires in COVID-19. Study at large: COVID-19 samples, acute and convalescent, were from the United States, Italy and Spain. In each case, the material was cDNA or gDNA derived from T cells, B-cell-depleted T cells, or PBMCs.

V dropped 3 bases and J dropped 3 bases, with 9 bases sitting between them. The CDR3 sequence is 13 residues long. Germline assignment: CDR1 MNHEY and CDR2 SMNVEV (reference sequence). Ages ranged from about 18 to 100 years, with residence in about 24 US areas. As handled by the study authors: Amplification of reference gene primers provided the estimated nucleated cell counts. Assay used: immunoSEQ multiplex PCR; TCRdb lists only in-frame clones, some missing. The DNA gave D and trimming, while V, J and clone size come from that table. The sample includes about 210,000 clones, around 86% seen only once; the top ten take approximately 7.2%.

The sequence was obtained from a man aged 25-45 years in a cohort exposed to, infected with or recovered from COVID-19 (not recorded which). The chain is built from TRBV27 and TRBJ2-7, with D tentatively TRBD1 (6 bases). The sequenced sample consisted of PBMCs or T cells enriched from blood (not recorded which). CDR3 DNA: TGTGCCAGCAGTTTGGACAGTTTCTACGAGCAGTACTTC. Translation gives CASSLDSFYEQYF.